The clone carrying this T cell receptor (beta chain) showed up many times. The entry originates in a study of blood T cells in healthy people across ages. Through a sample-barcoded 5' primer and a J-beta primer mix, a second PCR was run for about 6 to 11 cycles. From the 5' RACE reads, TCRdb called clonotypes with MiXCR, one entry per CDR3 protein. Of about 780,000 distinct CDR3 sequences listed, about 42% were seen once; the top ten hold around a sixth. The CDR3 has 16 residues. Sequencing input: blood. This TCR was sampled from a man aged 80 or over in good health. The chain joins TRBV21-1 to TRBJ1-5. TRBV21-1 is reported as a pseudogene. The CDR3 reads CASSARQLLGNQPQHF. For the CDR3, the DNA is TGTGCCAGCAGCGCTAGACAGCTATTAGGCAATCAGCCCCAGCATTTT.